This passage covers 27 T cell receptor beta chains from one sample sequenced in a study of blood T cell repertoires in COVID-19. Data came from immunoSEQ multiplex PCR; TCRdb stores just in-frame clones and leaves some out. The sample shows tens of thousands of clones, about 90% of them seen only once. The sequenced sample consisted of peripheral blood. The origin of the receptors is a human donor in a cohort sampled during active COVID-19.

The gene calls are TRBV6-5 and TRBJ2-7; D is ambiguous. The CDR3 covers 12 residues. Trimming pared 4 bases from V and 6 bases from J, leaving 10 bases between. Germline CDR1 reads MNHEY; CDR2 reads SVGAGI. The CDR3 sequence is CASSSSEAEQYF. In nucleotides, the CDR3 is TGTGCCAGCAGTTCTTCTGAAGCCGAGCAGTACTTC.

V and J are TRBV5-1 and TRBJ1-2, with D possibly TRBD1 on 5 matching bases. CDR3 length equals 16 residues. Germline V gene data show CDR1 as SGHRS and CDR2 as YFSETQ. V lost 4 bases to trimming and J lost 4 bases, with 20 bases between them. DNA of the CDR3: TGCGCCAGCAGCCGGACGTCCGTTACAGGTGGCTATGGCTACACCTTC. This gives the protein CASSRTSVTGGYGYTF.

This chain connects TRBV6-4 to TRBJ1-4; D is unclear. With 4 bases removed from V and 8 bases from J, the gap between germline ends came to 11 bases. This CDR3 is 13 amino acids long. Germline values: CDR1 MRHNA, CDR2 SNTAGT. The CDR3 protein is CASSVEEGEKLFF. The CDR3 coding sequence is TGTGCCAGCAGTGTTGAGGAGGGCGAAAAACTGTTTTTT.

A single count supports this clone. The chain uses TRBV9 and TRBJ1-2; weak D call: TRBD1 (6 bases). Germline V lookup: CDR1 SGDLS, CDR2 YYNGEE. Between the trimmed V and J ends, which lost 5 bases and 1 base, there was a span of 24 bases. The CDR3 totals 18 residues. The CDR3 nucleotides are TGTGCCAGCAGGCGTACAGGGAGAGGGAGCACCAATAACTATGGCTACACCTTC. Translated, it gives CASRRTGRGSTNNYGYTF.

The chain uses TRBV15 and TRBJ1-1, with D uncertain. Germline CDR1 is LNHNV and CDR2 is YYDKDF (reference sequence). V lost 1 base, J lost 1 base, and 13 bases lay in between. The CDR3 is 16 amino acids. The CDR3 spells CATSRGREGRNTEAFF. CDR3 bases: TGTGCCACCAGCAGAGGAAGGGAGGGTCGGAACACTGAAGCTTTCTTT.

As DNA, the CDR3 is TGTGCCAGCAGCTTAAATTTCGCCAGGGGGGCTAACTATGGCTACACCTTC. Amino acids: CASSLNFARGANYGYTF. The gene calls are TRBV7-2 and TRBJ1-2, with 7 bases matching TRBD1. The CDR3 runs 17 residues. Germline trimming cut 2 bases from V and 0 bases from J; bases unmatched to any gene: 9. Germline V lookup: CDR1 SGHTA, CDR2 FQGNSA.

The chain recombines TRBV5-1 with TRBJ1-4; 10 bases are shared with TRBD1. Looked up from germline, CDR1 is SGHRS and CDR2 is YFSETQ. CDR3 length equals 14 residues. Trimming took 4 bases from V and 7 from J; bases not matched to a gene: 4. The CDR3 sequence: CASSGQGGSEKLFF. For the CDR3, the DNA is TGCGCCAGCAGCGGACAGGGGGGGAGTGAAAAACTGTTTTTT.

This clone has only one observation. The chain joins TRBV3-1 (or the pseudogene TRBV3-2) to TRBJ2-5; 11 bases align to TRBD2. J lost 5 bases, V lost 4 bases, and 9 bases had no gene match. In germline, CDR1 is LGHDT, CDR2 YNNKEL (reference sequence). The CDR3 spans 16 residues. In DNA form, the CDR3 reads TGTGCCAGCAGCCCCCGGGTAGCGGGGGGGCTGGAGACCCAGTACTTC. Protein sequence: CASSPRVAGGLETQYF.

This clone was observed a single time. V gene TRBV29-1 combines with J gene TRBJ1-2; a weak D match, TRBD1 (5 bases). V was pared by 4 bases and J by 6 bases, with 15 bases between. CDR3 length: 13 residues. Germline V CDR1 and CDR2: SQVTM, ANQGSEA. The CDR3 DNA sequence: TGCAGCGTTGCGGCAGGGAACAGCAATGGCTACACCTTC. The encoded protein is CSVAAGNSNGYTF.

The CDR3 DNA follows: TGTGCCAGTAGCCCCCCGGGACAGGCTCTCGAAGGCTACACCTTC. Translated: CASSPPGQALEGYTF. The chain employs TRBV19 and TRBJ1-2; TRBD1 aligns across 8 bases. J was trimmed by 8 bases and V by 6 bases; bases with no gene match: 14. The CDR3 runs 15 residues. Germline V gives CDR1 LNHDA, CDR2 SQIVND (reference sequence).

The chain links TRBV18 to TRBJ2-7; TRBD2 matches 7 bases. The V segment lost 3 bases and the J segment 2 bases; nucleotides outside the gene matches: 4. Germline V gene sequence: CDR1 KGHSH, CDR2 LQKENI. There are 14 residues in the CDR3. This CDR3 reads CASSPTSLPYEQYF. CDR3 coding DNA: TGTGCCAGCTCACCGACTAGCCTCCCCTACGAGCAGTACTTC.

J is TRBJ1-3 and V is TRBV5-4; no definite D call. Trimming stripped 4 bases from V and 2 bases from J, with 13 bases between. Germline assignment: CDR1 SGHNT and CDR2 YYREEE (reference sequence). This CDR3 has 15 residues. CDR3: CASSQSSGTGNTIYF. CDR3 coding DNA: TGTGCCAGCAGCCAGTCCTCGGGAACTGGAAACACCATATATTTT.

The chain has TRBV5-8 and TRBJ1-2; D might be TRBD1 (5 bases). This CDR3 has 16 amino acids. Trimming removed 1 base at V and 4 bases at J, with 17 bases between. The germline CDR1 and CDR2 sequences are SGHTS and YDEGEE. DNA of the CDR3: TGTGCCAGCAGCTTGTTGAGGGCTGCCGGGGGCTATGGCTACACCTTC. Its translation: CASSLLRAAGGYGYTF.

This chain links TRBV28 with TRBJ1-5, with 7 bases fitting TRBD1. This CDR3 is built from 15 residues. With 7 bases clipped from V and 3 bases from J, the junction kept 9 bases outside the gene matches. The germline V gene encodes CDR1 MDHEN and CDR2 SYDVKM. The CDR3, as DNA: TGTGCCAGCACACTCACTACAGGGGTCAATCAGCCCCAGCATTTT. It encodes CASTLTTGVNQPQHF.

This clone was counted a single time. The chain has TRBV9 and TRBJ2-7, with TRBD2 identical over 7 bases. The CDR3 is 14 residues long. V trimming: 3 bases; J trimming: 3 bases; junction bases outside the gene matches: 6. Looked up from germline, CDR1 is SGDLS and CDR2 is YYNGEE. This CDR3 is CASSGPGTNYEQYF. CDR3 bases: TGTGCCAGCAGCGGGCCCGGGACTAACTACGAGCAGTACTTC.

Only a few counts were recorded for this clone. CDR3 sequence (DNA): TGCGCCAGCAGCCAAGAGGTCAGGGGGCCCTATAATTCACCCCTCCACTTT. This encodes CASSQEVRGPYNSPLHF. V is TRBV4-1 and J is TRBJ1-6; 8 bases match TRBD1. Germline-derived CDR1 and CDR2 are MGHRA and YSYEKL. The V segment lost 0 bases and the J segment 2 bases; nucleotides outside the gene matches: 3. CDR3 size: 17 residues.

The CDR3 spells CASSLRHQGGSGANVLTF. As DNA, the CDR3 is TGTGCCAGCAGTCTCCGTCACCAGGGAGGCTCGGGGGCCAACGTCCTGACTTTC. The rearrangement links TRBV6-6 to TRBJ2-6; D might be TRBD2 (6 bases). Germline V CDR1 and CDR2: MNHNY, SVGAGI (reference sequence). V lost 5 bases to trimming and J lost 4 bases, with 21 bases between them. The CDR3 has 18 amino acids.

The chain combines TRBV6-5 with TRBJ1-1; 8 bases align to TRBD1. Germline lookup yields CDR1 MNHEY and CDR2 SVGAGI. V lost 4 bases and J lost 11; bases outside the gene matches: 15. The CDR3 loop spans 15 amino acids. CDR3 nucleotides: TGTGCCAGCAGTTTCCCAACGGACAGGGTGTATGACGCTTTCTTT. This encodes CASSFPTDRVYDAFF.

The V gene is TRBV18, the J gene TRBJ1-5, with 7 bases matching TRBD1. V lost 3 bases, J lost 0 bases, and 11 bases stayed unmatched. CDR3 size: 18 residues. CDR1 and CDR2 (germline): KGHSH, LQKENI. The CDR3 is CASSPYGTESYSNQPQHF. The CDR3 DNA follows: TGTGCCAGCTCACCTTACGGGACAGAGAGTTATAGCAATCAGCCCCAGCATTTT.

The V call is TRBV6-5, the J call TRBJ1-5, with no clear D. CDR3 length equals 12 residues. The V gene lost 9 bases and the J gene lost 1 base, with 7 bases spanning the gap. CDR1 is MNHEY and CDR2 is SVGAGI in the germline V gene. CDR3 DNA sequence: TGTGCCAGTAGAACGAGCAATCAGCCCCAGCATTTT. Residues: CASRTSNQPQHF.

In DNA form, the CDR3 reads TGTGCCAGCAGCCTAGGAGGAGACAGTATATACGAGCAGTACTTC. Protein: CASSLGGDSIYEQYF. V and J are TRBV9 and TRBJ2-7, with D perhaps given as TRBD1 or TRBD2 (5 bases each). The CDR3 covers 15 residues. Per the germline V gene, CDR1 is SGDLS and CDR2 is YYNGEE. The V end was cut by 4 bases, the J end by 4 bases, with 18 bases between. Looking up the rest from reference TRBV9 and TRBJ2-7 gives the full variable domain: DSGVTQTPKHLITATGQRVTLRCSPRSGDLSVYWYQQSLDQGLQFLIQYYNGEERAKGNILERFSAQQFPDLHSELNLSSLELGDSALYFCASSLGGDSIYEQYFGPGTRLTVT.

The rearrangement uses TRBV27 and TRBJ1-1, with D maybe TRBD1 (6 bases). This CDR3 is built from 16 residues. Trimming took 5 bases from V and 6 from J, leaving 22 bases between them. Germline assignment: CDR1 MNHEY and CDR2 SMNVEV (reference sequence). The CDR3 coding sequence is TGTGCCAGCAGTCAAATCCCTACAGGGTTGGAGGCTGAAGCTTTCTTT. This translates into CASSQIPTGLEAEAFF.

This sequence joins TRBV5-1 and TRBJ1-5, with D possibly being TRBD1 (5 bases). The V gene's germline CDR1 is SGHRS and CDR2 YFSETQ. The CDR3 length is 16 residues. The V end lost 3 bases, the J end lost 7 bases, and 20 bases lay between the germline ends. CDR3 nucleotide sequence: TGCGCCAGCAGCTGGGGGGACGGCCCTCGGGGACAGCCCCAGCATTTT. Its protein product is CASSWGDGPRGQPQHF.

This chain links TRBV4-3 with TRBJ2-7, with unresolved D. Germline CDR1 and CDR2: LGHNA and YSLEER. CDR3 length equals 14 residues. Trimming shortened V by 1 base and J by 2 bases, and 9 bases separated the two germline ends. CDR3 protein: CASSQGLEAYEQYF. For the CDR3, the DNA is TGCGCCAGCAGCCAAGGACTTGAGGCCTACGAGCAGTACTTC.

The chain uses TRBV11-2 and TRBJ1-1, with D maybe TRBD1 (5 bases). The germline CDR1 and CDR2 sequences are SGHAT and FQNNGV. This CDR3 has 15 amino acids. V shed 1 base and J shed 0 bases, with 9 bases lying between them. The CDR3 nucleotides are TGTGCCAGCAGCTTAGGGACATACATGAACACTGAAGCTTTCTTT. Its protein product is CASSLGTYMNTEAFF.

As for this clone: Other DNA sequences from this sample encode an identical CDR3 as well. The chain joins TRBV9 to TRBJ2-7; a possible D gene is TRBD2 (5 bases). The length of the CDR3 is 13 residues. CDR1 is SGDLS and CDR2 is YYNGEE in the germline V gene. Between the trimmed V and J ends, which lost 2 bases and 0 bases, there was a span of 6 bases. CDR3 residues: CASSVGSSYEQYF. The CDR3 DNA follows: TGTGCCAGCAGCGTTGGGAGCTCCTACGAGCAGTACTTC.

The CDR3 DNA follows: TGTGCCACACAAAGGGGCAGGGGGGACGAGCAGTACTTC. Translating gives CATQRGRGDEQYF. The rearrangement joins TRBV24-1 to TRBJ2-7; weak D call: TRBD1 (7 bases). The CDR3 totals 13 residues. Per the germline V gene, CDR1 is KGHDR and CDR2 is SFDVKD. V shed 10 bases and J shed 5 bases, with 17 bases lying between them.